This is a list of T cell receptor beta chains from one sample in a study of blood T cell repertoires in COVID-19. The repertoire was sequenced with immunoSEQ multiplex PCR; TCRdb's copy has only in-frame clones and lacks some. The top ten hold approximately 15% of the sample, which has around 29,000 clones, 85% to 90% seen once. The specimen sequenced was peripheral blood. The receptors originated from a woman aged 55-75 years with active COVID-19. Both conserved end residues are part of each CDR3. The D gene is left open where the match is weak. Expanded clones get a size class; other rows say once, few or many, or leave the size out.

v_gene	j_gene	d_gene	len	abundance	CDR3nt	CDR3aa
TRBV29-1	TRBJ2-7	NA	11	NA	TGCAGCGTTCTGCGAGACTACGAGCAGTACTTC	CSVLRDYEQYF
TRBV15	TRBJ2-5	NA	19	once	TGTGCCACCAGCAGAACCGTCGGGGGGCGGCCGATTGGGGTGGAGACCCAGTACTTC	CATSRTVGGRPIGVETQYF
TRBV9	TRBJ2-3	TRBD2	15	NA	TGTGCCAGCTCCCGAGCGGGGGGGCTGGCAGATACGCAGTATTTT	CASSRAGGLADTQYF
TRBV5-1	TRBJ2-3	TRBD2	16	once	TGCGCCAGCAGCTTGGGGGCTAGCGGGGGAACAGATACGCAGTATTTT	CASSLGASGGTDTQYF
TRBV20-1	TRBJ2-1	NA	11	NA	TGCAGTGCTAGACGGGATAATGAGCAGTTCTTC	CSARRDNEQFF
TRBV9	TRBJ1-1	TRBD1	14	NA	TGTGCCAGCAGCGTAGGGACAGGGGTGGTCGAAGCTTTCTTT	CASSVGTGVVEAFF
TRBV7-9	TRBJ2-7	TRBD2	15	NA	TGTGCCAGCAGCCCAATGGAGGGCGGGGGTAACGAGCAGTACTTC	CASSPMEGGGNEQYF
TRBV15	TRBJ2-2	TRBD2	18	once	TGTGCCACCAGCAGAGAGGGGAGGGGCTCGTGGAACACCGGGGAGCTGTTTTTT	CATSREGRGSWNTGELFF
TRBV2	TRBJ2-7	TRBD1	14	NA	TGTGCCAGCTGGGGGACAGGGAAAACCTACGAGCAGTACTTC	CASWGTGKTYEQYF
TRBV7-8	TRBJ2-2	NA	15	NA	TGTGCCAGCAGCTTAGACGGACACGCCACCGGGGAGCTGTTTTTT	CASSLDGHATGELFF
TRBV9	TRBJ2-5	NA	14	NA	TGTGCCAGCAGCGTAGATGTCGGGGTAGAGACCCAGTACTTC	CASSVDVGVETQYF
TRBV27	TRBJ2-5	NA	12	NA	TGTGCCAGAGCGGGACAACAAGAGACCCAGTACTTC	CARAGQQETQYF
TRBV29-1	TRBJ1-1	NA	11	once	TGCAGCGTCGTAATGAACACTGAAGCTTTCTTT	CSVVMNTEAFF
TRBV5-1	TRBJ2-5	NA	16	NA	TGCGCCAGCAGGGAAAGTTACAGGGTTGAACAAGAGACCCAGTACTTC	CASRESYRVEQETQYF
TRBV7-3	TRBJ1-3	NA	14	NA	TGTGCCAGCAGCTTCGGGGGGACTGGAAACACCATATATTTT	CASSFGGTGNTIYF
TRBV28	TRBJ1-1	NA	14	NA	TGTGCCAGCAGTCCGTCCTGGGGGGACACTGAAGCTTTCTTT	CASSPSWGDTEAFF
TRBV10-2	TRBJ1-1	NA	11	few	TGCGCCAGCACGAGGGACTCGGCGACTTTCTTT	CASTRDSATFF
TRBV7-3	TRBJ2-1	NA	15	NA	TGTGCCAGCAGCTTAACGTTCGCGGGGATCAATGAGCAGTTCTTC	CASSLTFAGINEQFF
TRBV18	TRBJ2-2	NA	15	NA	TGTGCCAGCTCACCACCGAACAGATACACCGGGGAGCTGTTTTTT	CASSPPNRYTGELFF
TRBV5-4	TRBJ2-7	TRBD2	16	NA	TGTGCCAGCAGCTACGGGGGGGCCGCTTTATTCAACGAGCAGTACTTC	CASSYGGAALFNEQYF
TRBV27	TRBJ2-1	NA	16	NA	TGTGCCAGCAGTGGTCTAGCGATCAGCTTTGGGAATGAGCAGTTCTTC	CASSGLAISFGNEQFF
TRBV28	TRBJ1-4	TRBD1	16	NA	TGTGCCAGCAGTCCCCCCGCGACAGGGGCTAATGAAAAACTGTTTTTT	CASSPPATGANEKLFF
TRBV29-1	TRBJ1-4	NA	13	NA	TGCAGCGTTGAGGCAGCAACTAATGAAAAACTGTTTTTT	CSVEAATNEKLFF
TRBV24-1	TRBJ2-7	NA	13	NA	TGTGCCACCCAGGGCGGGGCCCCTCTTGAGCAGTACTTC	CATQGGAPLEQYF
TRBV5-4	TRBJ1-4	TRBD1	17	NA	TGTGCCAGCAGCATCCTGGGGGGTGACAGGGGAGGTGAAAAACTGTTTTTT	CASSILGGDRGGEKLFF
TRBV7-8	TRBJ2-5	TRBD2	18	once	TGTGCCAGCAGCTTAGTATGGACTAGTTTCTCCACCCCAGAGACCCAGTACTTC	CASSLVWTSFSTPETQYF
TRBV11-3	TRBJ2-2	TRBD2	18	few	TGTGCCAGCAGCTTAGGGGGACTAGCGGGAGATAAGACCGGGGAGCTGTTTTTT	CASSLGGLAGDKTGELFF
TRBV28	TRBJ2-7	NA	14	NA	TGTGCCAGCAGTTTTACAAGGAGCTCCTACGAGCAGTACTTC	CASSFTRSSYEQYF
TRBV1	TRBJ2-2	NA	17	NA	TGCACCAGCGGCAGGGGGACTAGCGGGATGAACACCGGGGAGCTGTTTTTT	CTSGRGTSGMNTGELFF
TRBV5-6	TRBJ1-4	NA	13	NA	TGTGCCAGCAGTCCCGGGCGGAGGGAAAAACTGTTTTTT	CASSPGRREKLFF
TRBV28	TRBJ2-2	TRBD1	17	NA	TGTGCCAGCAGTTTACTCGCCGGGACAGGGAGGACCGGGGAGCTGTTTTTT	CASSLLAGTGRTGELFF
TRBV7-9	TRBJ2-7	NA	14	NA	TGTGCCACTTCCCCCGACCCACGAGCGTCTGGGCAGTACTTC	CATSPDPRASGQYF
TRBV5-5	TRBJ2-2	TRBD1	19	NA	TGTGCCAGCAGCTTCCAACCACGGGACAGGGGGCGTTTAGCCGGGGAGCTGTTTTTT	CASSFQPRDRGRLAGELFF
TRBV7-8	TRBJ2-3	TRBD2	16	NA	TGTGCCAGCAGCGAATTAGCGGGAGATAGGACAGATACGCAGTATTTT	CASSELAGDRTDTQYF
TRBV6-4	TRBJ1-5	NA	14	NA	TGTGCCAGCAATCAGGGCGCCTTAGGTCAGCCCCAGCATTTT	CASNQGALGQPQHF
TRBV5-1	TRBJ2-3	NA	13	NA	TGCGCCAGCAGCGTCATTAGCACAGATACGCAGTATTTT	CASSVISTDTQYF
TRBV9	TRBJ1-2	NA	12	NA	TGTGCCAGCAGCCCCCCAGAGGGTGGCTACACCTTC	CASSPPEGGYTF
TRBV10-1	TRBJ1-1	NA	16	NA	TGCGCCAGCAGTGATACACCGGGGGGGAAGGGCCCTGAAGCTTTCTTT	CASSDTPGGKGPEAFF
TRBV5-8	TRBJ2-1	TRBD2	16	NA	TGTGCCAGCAGCCCCCTAGCGGGAGGGCCTGGCAATGAGCAGTTCTTC	CASSPLAGGPGNEQFF
TRBV4-1	TRBJ2-1	TRBD2	15	NA	TGCGCCAGCAGCCAAGCTGAACTAGCGGGAAATGAGCAGTTCTTC	CASSQAELAGNEQFF
TRBV2	TRBJ1-3	TRBD1	16	NA	TGTGCCAGCAGCACTCGCACACAGGGGGCTGGAAACACCATATATTTT	CASSTRTQGAGNTIYF
TRBV3-1/TRBV3-2	TRBJ1-2	NA	16	NA	TGTGCCAGCAGCCAAGTCATCGGATCAGGACTCTATGGCTACACCTTC	CASSQVIGSGLYGYTF
TRBV18	TRBJ1-1	NA	16	once	TGTGCCAGCTCACCGGAACAGGGAAGAATGAACACTGAAGCTTTCTTT	CASSPEQGRMNTEAFF
TRBV19	TRBJ1-1	NA	18	NA	TGTGCCAGCCGCAAATCCCGCACAGGGACCACCCCGAACACTGAAGCTTTCTTT	CASRKSRTGTTPNTEAFF
TRBV7-7	TRBJ2-5	TRBD1	13	NA	TGTGCTAGCAGCTTAGGACAGGGAGAGACCCAGTACTTC	CASSLGQGETQYF
TRBV7-8	TRBJ2-3	NA	15	NA	TGTGCCAGCAGCTCCGCCGCGGCTAGGCGGGATACGCAGTATTTT	CASSSAAARRDTQYF
TRBV6-6	TRBJ2-7	TRBD1	13	NA	TGTGCCAGCAGGGGACAGAACTTCTACGAGCAGTACTTC	CASRGQNFYEQYF
TRBV15	TRBJ2-1	TRBD1	18	NA	TGTGCCACCAGCAGATCATTGAACCGGGACAGGAGAGACAATGAGCAGTTCTTC	CATSRSLNRDRRDNEQFF
TRBV3-1/TRBV3-2	TRBJ1-2	TRBD1	13	NA	TGTGCCAGCAGGAGGGGGCAGGGAGCTGGCTACACCTTC	CASRRGQGAGYTF
TRBV4-1	TRBJ1-2	TRBD1	16	NA	TGCGCCAGCAGCCAACCGACAGGGGGACCCGGCTATGGCTACACCTTC	CASSQPTGGPGYGYTF
TRBV6-6	TRBJ2-7	TRBD1	15	NA	TGTGCCAGCAGTTCACACTGGACAGGGAAAGCAGAGCAGTACTTC	CASSSHWTGKAEQYF
TRBV2	TRBJ2-5	NA	11	NA	TGTGCCAGCAGTTATAAAGAGACCCAGTACTTC	CASSYKETQYF
TRBV2	TRBJ1-3	NA	13	NA	TGTGCCAGCAGTAGCGACTCTGGAAACACCATATATTTT	CASSSDSGNTIYF
TRBV11-3	TRBJ2-5	NA	13	NA	TGTGCCACCTCGTTTAGGGCGGGAGAGACCCAGTACTTC	CATSFRAGETQYF
TRBV9	TRBJ2-7	TRBD2	16	NA	TGTGCCAGCAGCGACTCAAATAGCGGGACCCCCTACGAGCAGTACTTC	CASSDSNSGTPYEQYF
TRBV6-1	TRBJ2-3	TRBD2	16	NA	TGTGCCAGCAGTGAATGGGCTAGCGGGGGGACAGATACGCAGTATTTT	CASSEWASGGTDTQYF
TRBV9	TRBJ2-7	TRBD2	15	NA	TGTGCCAGCAGCGTCGCCGGGACTAGCCCCTACGAGCAGTACTTC	CASSVAGTSPYEQYF
TRBV7-9	TRBJ2-5	NA	16	NA	TGTGCCAGCAGCTTCCCCGTCAGGGCCCTCCAAGAGACCCAGTACTTC	CASSFPVRALQETQYF
TRBV18	TRBJ2-4	TRBD1	16	NA	TGTGCCAGCTCACGTCAGGGGGCGATCGCCAAAAACATTCAGTACTTC	CASSRQGAIAKNIQYF